Listed here is a single T cell receptor (beta chain). Its specificity is unknown. This sample stems from a study of OX40 agonist ivuxolimab in advanced cancers. This table comes from immunoSEQ multiplex PCR, and its TCRdb copy is limited to in-frame clones, with some not included. The sample carries about 60,000 clones, 90% recorded once. V gave up 3 bases and J gave up 5 bases; unmatched junction bases: 11. The CDR3 is 16 residues long. The V gene's germline CDR1 is MGHRA and CDR2 YSYEKL. General study findings and limits: There was clonal expansion of CD4+ and CD8+ blood T cells by week 6 at 0.1 to 3.0 mg/kg. CD8+ T cells were the subset that, on average, had more expanded clones than CD4+.

This sequence was found in an adult with an advanced solid tumor such as melanoma, head and neck, liver or kidney cancer. The chain recombines TRBV4-1 with TRBJ2-7; 9 bases align to TRBD1. The specimen comprised CD4+ or CD8+ T cells sorted from blood, sampled in a trial of the OX40 agonist ivuxolimab. CDR3 sequence: CASSHKGGGQGDEQYF. DNA for the CDR3: TGCGCCAGCAGCCACAAGGGGGGGGGACAGGGTGACGAGCAGTACTTC.